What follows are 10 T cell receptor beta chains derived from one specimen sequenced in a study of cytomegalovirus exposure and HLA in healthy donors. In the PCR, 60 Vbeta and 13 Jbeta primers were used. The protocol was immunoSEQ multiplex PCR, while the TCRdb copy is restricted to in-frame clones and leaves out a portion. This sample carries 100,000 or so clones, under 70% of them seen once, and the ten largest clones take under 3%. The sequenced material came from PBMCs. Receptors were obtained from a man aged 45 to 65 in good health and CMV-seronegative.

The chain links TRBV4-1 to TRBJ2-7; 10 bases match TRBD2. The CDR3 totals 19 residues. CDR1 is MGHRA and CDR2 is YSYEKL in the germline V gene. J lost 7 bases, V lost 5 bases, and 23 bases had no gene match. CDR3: CASSEGPGKRASGGREQYF. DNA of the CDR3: TGCGCCAGCAGCGAAGGTCCCGGGAAGAGGGCTAGCGGGGGTAGGGAGCAGTACTTC.

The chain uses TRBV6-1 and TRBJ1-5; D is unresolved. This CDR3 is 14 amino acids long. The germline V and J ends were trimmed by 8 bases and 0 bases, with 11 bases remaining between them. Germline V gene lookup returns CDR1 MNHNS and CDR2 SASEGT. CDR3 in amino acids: CASCRGISNQPQHF. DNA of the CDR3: TGTGCCAGCTGCCGCGGAATTAGCAATCAGCCCCAGCATTTT.

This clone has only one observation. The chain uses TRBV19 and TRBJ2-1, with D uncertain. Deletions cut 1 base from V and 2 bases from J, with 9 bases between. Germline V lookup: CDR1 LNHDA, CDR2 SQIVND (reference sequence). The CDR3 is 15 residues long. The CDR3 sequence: CASSIGSSTYNEQFF. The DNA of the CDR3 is TGTGCCAGTAGTATAGGTAGCTCGACCTACAATGAGCAGTTCTTC.

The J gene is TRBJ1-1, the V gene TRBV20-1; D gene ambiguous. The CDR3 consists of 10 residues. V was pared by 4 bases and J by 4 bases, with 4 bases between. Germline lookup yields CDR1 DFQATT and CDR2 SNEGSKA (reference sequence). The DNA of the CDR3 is TGCAGTGCTATCGGCACTGAAGCTTTCTTT. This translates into CSAIGTEAFF.

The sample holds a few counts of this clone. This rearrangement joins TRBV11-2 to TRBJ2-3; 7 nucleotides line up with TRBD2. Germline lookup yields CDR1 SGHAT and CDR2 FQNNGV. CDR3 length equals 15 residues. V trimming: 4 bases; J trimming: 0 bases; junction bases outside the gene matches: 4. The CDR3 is CASSSSGFSTDTQYF. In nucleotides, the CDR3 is TGTGCCAGCAGCTCTAGCGGATTTAGCACAGATACGCAGTATTTT.

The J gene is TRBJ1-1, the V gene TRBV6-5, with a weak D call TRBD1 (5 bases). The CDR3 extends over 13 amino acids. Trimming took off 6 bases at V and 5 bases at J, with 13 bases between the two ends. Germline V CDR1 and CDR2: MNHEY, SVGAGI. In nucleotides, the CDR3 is TGTGCCAGCAGCCGCGGGGGTAGGACTGAAGCTTTCTTT. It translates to CASSRGGRTEAFF.

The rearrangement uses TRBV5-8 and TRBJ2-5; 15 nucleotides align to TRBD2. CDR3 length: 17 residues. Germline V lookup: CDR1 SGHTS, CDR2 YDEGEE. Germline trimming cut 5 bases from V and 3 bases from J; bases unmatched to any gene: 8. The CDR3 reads CASRPGLAGGNEETQYF. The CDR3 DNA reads TGTGCCAGCAGACCGGGACTAGCGGGAGGTAACGAAGAGACCCAGTACTTC.

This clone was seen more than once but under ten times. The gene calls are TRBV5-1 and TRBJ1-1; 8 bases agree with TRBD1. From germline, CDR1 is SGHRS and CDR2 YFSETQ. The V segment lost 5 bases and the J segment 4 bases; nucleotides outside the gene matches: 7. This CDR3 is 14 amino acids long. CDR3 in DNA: TGCGCCAGCAGATCAGGACAGGGCGGCACTGAAGCTTTCTTT. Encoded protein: CASRSGQGGTEAFF.

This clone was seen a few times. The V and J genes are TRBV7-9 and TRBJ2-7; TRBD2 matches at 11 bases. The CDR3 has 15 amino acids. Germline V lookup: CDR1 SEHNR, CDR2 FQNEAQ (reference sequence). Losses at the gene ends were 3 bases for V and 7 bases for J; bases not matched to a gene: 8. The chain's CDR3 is CASSFRTSGCWEQYF. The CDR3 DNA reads TGTGCCAGCAGCTTCAGGACTAGCGGGTGTTGGGAGCAGTACTTC.

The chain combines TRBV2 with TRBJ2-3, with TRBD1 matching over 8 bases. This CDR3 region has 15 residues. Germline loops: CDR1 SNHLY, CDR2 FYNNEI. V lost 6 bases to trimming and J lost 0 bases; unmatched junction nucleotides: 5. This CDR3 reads CASRFGQGSTDTQYF. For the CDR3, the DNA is TGTGCCAGCAGATTCGGACAGGGCAGCACAGATACGCAGTATTTT.